Sequencing of this T cell receptor beta chain was carried out in a study of blood T cell dynamics during melanoma immunotherapy. DNA loading was fixed at 350 to 450 ng for all bulk PBMC samples. Sequencing was performed with immunoSEQ multiplex PCR; in TCRdb, only in-frame clones are kept and a portion is missing. The repertoire has 14,000 to 15,000 clones, approximately 88% of them found once; the top ten carry approximately 8.1%. Time point specified: week 3, after first cycle of checkpoint inhibitor. At 12 weeks after first infusion, RECIST 1.1 defined response for most patients. Patients had no prior systemic cancer treatment, immunosuppressants or other active cancers. Germline CDR1 is KGHSH and CDR2 is LQKENI. This CDR3 contains 15 residues. V lost 3 bases and J lost 0, with 12 bases in between. This clone was found once.

The sample consisted of blood, taken from a patient treated with checkpoint blockade. This chain uses TRBV18 with TRBJ2-7, with unresolved D. The sequence was collected from a human donor with melanoma. The CDR3 coding sequence is TGTGCCAGCTCACCCCGGCGTGGATCCTCCTACGAGCAGTACTTC. Translation gives CASSPRRGSSYEQYF.